This TCR beta chain was recovered during a study of blood T cell repertoires in COVID-19. Overall study context: The cDNA or gDNA used as material had been derived from T cells, B-cell-depleted T cells, or PBMCs.

Only in-frame clones appear in the TCRdb table, and some are missing; sequencing was by immunoSEQ multiplex PCR. The repertoire holds some 120,000 clones, with roughly nine tenths as singletons. The CDR3 runs to 15 residues. Germline CDR1 is SGHTA and CDR2 is FQGNSA. J was trimmed by 9 bases and V by 5 bases; bases with no gene match: 8. This clone was counted a single time. Sequenced sample: peripheral blood. V gene TRBV7-2 combines with J gene TRBJ2-1; 12 bases fit TRBD2. This TCR came from a man aged 45-60 years with active COVID-19. CDR3 sequence reads: CASSESSGRATEQFF. CDR3 nucleotide sequence: TGTGCCAGCAGCGAATCTAGCGGGAGGGCCACTGAGCAGTTCTTC.